The 2 T cell receptor beta chains presented below share a single source sample, sequenced in a study of patients and donors after allogeneic stem cell transplantation (dated by TCRdb to about 2020). Preparation of the library involved RT-PCR. This sample was sequenced with a NextSeq 550. TCRdb trimmed the raw reads at Q25, called clones with MiXCR and kept productive beta chains. Merged by CDR3 protein, the rows form single entries marked with the most common genes and DNA. The sample includes approximately 170,000 distinct CDR3 sequences, with approximately 24% observed a single time. Jointly, the top ten make up 20% to 30% of the sample. Specimen: blood, either unsorted or a sorted T cell fraction (not recorded which). The receptors stem from a human donor who was either an allogeneic HSCT recipient or a stem cell or donor lymphocyte infusion donor (not recorded which). It is not recorded whose cells these are; they may come from a transplant donor.

The chain links TRBV5-1 to TRBJ2-2, with D tentatively TRBD2 (5 bases). Trimming took 4 bases from V and 2 from J, leaving 9 bases between them. CDR1 and CDR2 (germline): SGHRS, YFSETQ. The CDR3 contains 14 residues. The CDR3 reads CASSGGLNTGELFF. DNA of the CDR3: TGCGCCAGCAGCGGAGGTCTTAACACCGGGGAGCTGTTTTTT. Complete variable domain (other parts from reference TRBV5-1 and TRBJ2-2): KAGVTQTPRYLIKTRGQQVTLSCSPISGHRSVSWYQQTPGQGLQFLFEYFSETQRNKGNFPGRFSGRQFSNSRSEMNVSTLELGDSALYLCASSGGLNTGELFFGEGSRLTVL.

DNA for the CDR3: TGTGCCACCCACCGGGACAGGGGATCGTCCTACTTGGACACTGAAGCTTTCTTT. This translates into CATHRDRGSSYLDTEAFF. The J gene is TRBJ1-1, the V gene TRBV6-2 or TRBV6-3; 10 nucleotides line up with TRBD1. The CDR3 length is 18 residues. Germline CDR1 is MNHEY and CDR2 is SVGEGT. Trimming cost V 10 bases and J 3 bases; bases outside gene matches: 20.